This T cell receptor beta chain was retrieved from a study of shared clonotypes between healthy human individuals. CD45RO-negative CD8 cells positively selected for CCR7 made up the naive population, which excluded terminally differentiated effector memory CD45RA+ cells. V dropped 4 bases and J dropped 6 bases, with 14 bases sitting between them. CDR1 is SGDLS, CDR2 YYNGEE, per germline. The CDR3 is 14 residues long. Data came from immunoSEQ multiplex PCR; TCRdb stores just in-frame clones and leaves some out. The data hold about 2.1 million clones, with about 93% observed a single time. Only a few counts were recorded for this clone.

The sample was naive CD8+ T cells from PBMCs. This sequence was found in a young man in good health. Some clones in this sample may be carry-over from other donors' samples. The chain has TRBV9 and TRBJ1-5, with TRBD1 as a possible D gene (6 bases). CDR3: CASSKGGTGQPQHF. For the CDR3, the DNA is TGTGCCAGCAGCAAGGGGGGTACAGGTCAGCCCCAGCATTTT. Filled out from reference TRBV9 and TRBJ1-5, the complete variable domain reads DSGVTQTPKHLITATGQRVTLRCSPRSGDLSVYWYQQSLDQGLQFLIQYYNGEERAKGNILERFSAQQFPDLHSELNLSSLELGDSALYFCASSKGGTGQPQHFGDGTRLSIL.